This T cell receptor beta chain emerged from a study of T cells in Graves' hyperthyroidism and ophthalmopathy. This clonotype was seen ten or more times. This CDR3 region has 15 residues. Germline CDR1 reads DFQATT; CDR2 reads SNEGSKA (reference sequence). V lost 5 bases to trimming and J lost 7 bases; unmatched junction nucleotides: 11. Authors of the study amplified TCR beta CDR3 regions from RNA transcripts. When the TCR CDR3 underwent first-round RT-PCR, the HTBI primer set was used. One entry per CDR3 protein, called by TCRdb with MiXCR from the multiplex PCR reads. This table holds around 350,000 distinct CDR3 sequences, roughly 19% found once.

The rearrangement links TRBV20-1 to TRBJ2-7, with 13 bases matching TRBD2. This receptor was taken from a woman between 18 and 29 years old with Graves' hyperthyroidism. The sample consisted of blood. The CDR3 DNA reads as TGCAGTGCTGGGACTAGCGGGGCGACCCGGGGAGAGCAGTACTTC. Amino acid sequence: CSAGTSGATRGEQYF.